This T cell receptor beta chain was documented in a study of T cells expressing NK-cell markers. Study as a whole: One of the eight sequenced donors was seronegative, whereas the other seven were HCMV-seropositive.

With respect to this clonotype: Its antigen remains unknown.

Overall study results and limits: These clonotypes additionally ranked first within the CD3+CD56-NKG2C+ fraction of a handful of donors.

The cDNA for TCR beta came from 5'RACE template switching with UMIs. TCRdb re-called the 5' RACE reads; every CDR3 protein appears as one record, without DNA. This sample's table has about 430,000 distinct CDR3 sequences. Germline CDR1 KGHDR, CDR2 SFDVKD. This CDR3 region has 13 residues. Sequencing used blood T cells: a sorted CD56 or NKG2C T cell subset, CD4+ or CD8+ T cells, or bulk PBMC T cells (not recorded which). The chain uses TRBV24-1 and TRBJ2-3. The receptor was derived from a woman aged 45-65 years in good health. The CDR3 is CATSGNTADTQYF.